Included here is one TCR beta chain sequence, with context. Its antigen is not identified. Sequenced by immunoSEQ multiplex PCR; TCRdb stores in-frame clones only, minus some. The repertoire includes about 33,000 clones, roughly 96% of them detected once, and less than 0.2% sits in the top ten. Samples derive from patients with active juvenile idiopathic arthritis. This sample was included in a study of circulating and synovial CD4+ cells in juvenile arthritis. The germline V gene encodes CDR1 MNHNY and CDR2 SVGAGI (reference sequence). This CDR3 comprises 14 residues. Trimming took off 3 bases at V and 3 bases at J, with 12 bases between the two ends. Study-level findings and limits: Circulating pathogenic-like lymphocytes shared a substantially higher fraction of CDR3 sequences with synovium than bulk blood. These repertoires were less diverse than bulk blood CD4 repertoires.

The specimen sequenced was CD4+ T cells from blood. The rearrangement joins TRBV6-6 to TRBJ2-7; D is unclear. The TCR originated in a human donor with juvenile idiopathic arthritis. The CDR3 bases are TGTGCCAGCAGTTATTTAGAAGGAGTCTACGAGCAGTACTTC. Amino acid sequence: CASSYLEGVYEQYF.